Following are 3 T cell receptor beta chains from one sample sequenced in a study of blood T cells in healthy people across ages. A second PCR of about 7 to 12 cycles used a sample-barcoded 5' primer and a J-beta primer mix. In TCRdb, the 5' RACE reads were re-called with MiXCR into one record per CDR3 protein. The sample has 600,000 to 1,000,000 distinct CDR3 sequences; 25% are singletons. The sample was also linked to a second study, of T cells of mothers and their children.

Sequenced material: blood. These receptors all stem from a boy aged 5-17 years in good health.

This chain connects TRBV10-3 to TRBJ2-1, with 8 nucleotides matching TRBD1. The V segment lost 6 bases and the J segment 8 bases; nucleotides outside the gene matches: 9. Germline lookup yields CDR1 ENHRY and CDR2 SYGVKD. This CDR3 spans 14 amino acids. CDR3 coding DNA: TGTGCCATCAGGGAGGACAGGGAGGTTCATGAGCAGTTCTTC. Amino acids: CAIREDREVHEQFF.

V gene TRBV28 combines with J gene TRBJ1-4; 7 bases line up with TRBD1. V dropped 10 bases and J dropped 2; count of bases not matched to a gene: 10. Germline CDR1 MDHEN, CDR2 SYDVKM. The CDR3 is 15 residues long. DNA for the CDR3: TGTGCCACCAAAAGGGGGCAAGGGACTAATGAAAAACTGTTTTTT. Its protein product is CATKRGQGTNEKLFF.

This clonotype has only a few counts. The gene calls are TRBV28 and TRBJ2-3; the match to TRBD2 covers 12 bases. The CDR3 has 16 amino acids. Losses at the gene ends were 6 bases for V and 5 bases for J; bases not matched to a gene: 9. The germline V gene has CDR1 MDHEN and CDR2 SYDVKM. The CDR3 is CASRPGTSGLRDTQYF. The CDR3 region has the DNA TGTGCCAGCAGACCCGGGACTAGCGGGCTCAGAGATACGCAGTATTTT.